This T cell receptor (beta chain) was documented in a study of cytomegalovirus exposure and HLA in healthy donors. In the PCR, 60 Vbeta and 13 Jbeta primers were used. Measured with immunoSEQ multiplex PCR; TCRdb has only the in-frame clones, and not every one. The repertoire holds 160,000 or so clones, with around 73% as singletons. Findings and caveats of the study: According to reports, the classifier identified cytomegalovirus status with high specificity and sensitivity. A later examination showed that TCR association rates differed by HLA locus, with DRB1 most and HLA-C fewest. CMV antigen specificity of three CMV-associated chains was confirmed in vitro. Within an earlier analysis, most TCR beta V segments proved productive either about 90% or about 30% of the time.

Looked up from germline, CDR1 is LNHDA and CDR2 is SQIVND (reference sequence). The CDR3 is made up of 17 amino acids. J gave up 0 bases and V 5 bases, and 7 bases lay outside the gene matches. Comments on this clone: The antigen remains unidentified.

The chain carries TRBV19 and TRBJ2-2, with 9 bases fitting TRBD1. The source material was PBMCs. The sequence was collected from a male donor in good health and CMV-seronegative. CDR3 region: CASSVVQGAPNTGELFF. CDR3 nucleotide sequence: TGTGCCAGTAGTGTTGTACAGGGGGCCCCGAACACCGGGGAGCTGTTTTTT.